These 6 T cell receptor beta chains were sequenced from one sample in a study of T cell responses to AZD1222 COVID-19 vaccine. Using immunoSEQ multiplex PCR, the repertoire was profiled, and TCRdb retains in-frame clones only, with some absent. The sample carries 150,000 or so clones, more than 85% recorded once. The specimen comprised peripheral blood, sampled 28 days after the second AZD1222 dose. These receptors came from an adult who received the AZD1222 COVID-19 vaccine.

V gene TRBV7-3 combines with J gene TRBJ1-6, with 9 positions matching TRBD1. V gave up 1 base and J gave up 5 bases; unmatched junction bases: 3. The CDR3 spans 16 residues. Looked up from germline, CDR1 is SGHTA and CDR2 is FQGTGA. The DNA for the CDR3 is TGTGCCAGCAGCTTAAGAGGGACAGGGAATAATTCACCCCTCCACTTT. Translation: CASSLRGTGNNSPLHF. Complete variable domain (other parts from reference TRBV7-3 and TRBJ1-6): GAGVSQTPSNKVTEKGKYVELRCDPISGHTALYWYRQSLGQGPEFLIYFQGTGAADDSGLPNDRFFAVRPEGSVSTLKIQRTERGDSAVYLCASSLRGTGNNSPLHFGNGTRLTVT.

The V and J genes are TRBV11-2 and TRBJ1-1, with D possibly being TRBD1 (6 bases). Trimming pared 2 bases from V and 3 bases from J, leaving 7 bases between. Germline V lookup: CDR1 SGHAT, CDR2 FQNNGV. The CDR3 contains 13 residues. The CDR3 reads CASSLRGYTEAFF. The CDR3 DNA is TGTGCCAGCAGCTTAAGGGGGTACACTGAAGCTTTCTTT.

The chain uses TRBV4-2 and TRBJ2-1; TRBD2 matches at 8 bases. Trimming cost V 0 bases and J 8 bases; bases outside gene matches: 18. The CDR3 has 19 residues. CDR1 LGHNA and CDR2 YNFKEQ come from the germline V gene. CDR3 protein: CASSQDPPRGAGVSHEQFF. Written as DNA, the CDR3 is TGTGCCAGCAGCCAAGATCCCCCCCGGGGAGCGGGAGTATCCCATGAGCAGTTCTTC.

The rearrangement uses TRBV15 and TRBJ1-4; D remains ambiguous. The CDR3 sequence is 15 residues long. Germline-derived CDR1 and CDR2 are LNHNV and YYDKDF (reference sequence). Trimming stripped 4 bases from V and 7 bases from J, with 16 bases between. The CDR3 region has the DNA TGTGCCACCAGCACCCGCGGGCTTAGCGGTGAAAAACTGTTTTTT. Amino acid sequence: CATSTRGLSGEKLFF. Supplemented by reference TRBV15 and TRBJ1-4, the full variable domain reads DAMVIQNPRYQVTQFGKPVTLSCSQTLNHNVMYWYQQKSSQAPKLLFHYYDKDFNNEADTPDNFQSRRPNTSFCFLDIRSPGLGDTAMYLCATSTRGLSGEKLFFGSGTQLSVL.

The chain combines TRBV27 with TRBJ1-4; D not certain. V gave up 6 bases and J gave up 7 bases, with 9 bases separating them. There are 12 residues in the CDR3. Per germline, CDR1 MNHEY and CDR2 SMNVEV (reference sequence). CDR3 nucleotides: TGTGCCAGCAGCCAATGGGGTGAAAAACTGTTTTTT. It translates to CASSQWGEKLFF. Supplemented by reference TRBV27 and TRBJ1-4, the full variable domain reads EAQVTQNPRYLITVTGKKLTVTCSQNMNHEYMSWYRQDPGLGLRQIYYSMNVEVTDKGDVPEGYKVSRKEKRNFPLILESPSPNQTSLYFCASSQWGEKLFFGSGTQLSVL.

The chain's CDR3 is CASSPWQGGYTF. In DNA, the CDR3 is TGTGCCAGCAGCCCGTGGCAGGGAGGCTACACCTTC. This chain connects TRBV28 to TRBJ1-2, with a possible D match to TRBD1 (5 bases). With 6 bases removed from V and 8 bases from J, the gap between germline ends came to 13 bases. CDR3 size: 12 residues. CDR1 is MDHEN and CDR2 is SYDVKM in the germline V gene.